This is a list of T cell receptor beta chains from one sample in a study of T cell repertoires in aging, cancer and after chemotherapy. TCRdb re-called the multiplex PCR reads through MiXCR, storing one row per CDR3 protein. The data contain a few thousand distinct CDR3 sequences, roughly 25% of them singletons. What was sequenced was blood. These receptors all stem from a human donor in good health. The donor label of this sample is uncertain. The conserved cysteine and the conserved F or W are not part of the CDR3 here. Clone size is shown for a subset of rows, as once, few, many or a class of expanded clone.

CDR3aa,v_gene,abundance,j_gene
ASSLGGTGSGELF,TRBV28,-,TRBJ2-2
ASSVGTDTSPLH,TRBV12-3/TRBV12-4,few,TRBJ1-6
ASRIRGSSYEQY,TRBV7-4,-,TRBJ2-7
ASSYWTGDYNEQF,TRBV6-5,medium-sized,TRBJ2-1
SAPTGLGGTPLH,TRBV20-1,-,TRBJ1-6
ATFWGGASYGYT,TRBV5-4,few,TRBJ1-2
ASSLYGSTEAF,TRBV7-9,few,TRBJ1-1
ASSYSESSSGANVLT,TRBV6-5,hyperexpanded,TRBJ2-6
SARTRVDGYT,TRBV20-1,few,TRBJ1-2
ASMEALGANVLT,TRBV19,medium-sized,TRBJ2-6
ASSIVGTGAYEQY,TRBV19,medium-sized,TRBJ2-7
ATSRVRRISATNEKLF,TRBV15,few,TRBJ1-4
ASSLRAASDEQY,TRBV5-1,few,TRBJ2-7
ASSLAGQRLAYEQY,TRBV7-2,once,TRBJ2-7
ASSRGSTDTQY,TRBV6-4,large,TRBJ2-3
ASSLGGLTGELF,TRBV12-3/TRBV12-4,medium-sized,TRBJ2-2
ASSLGIGGGTRPRSNQPQH,TRBV12-3/TRBV12-4,-,TRBJ1-5
ASSLIWLAGEGGYNEQF,TRBV5-4,few,TRBJ2-1
ASRPGLANTGELF,TRBV12-3/TRBV12-4,medium-sized,TRBJ2-2
ASSLSGTGRDTQY,TRBV27,medium-sized,TRBJ2-3
ASSPRGAGRETEAF,TRBV7-9,-,TRBJ1-1
SANRQGADQPQH,TRBV20-1,once,TRBJ1-5
ASSSPGTGQGALH,TRBV7-9,few,TRBJ1-6